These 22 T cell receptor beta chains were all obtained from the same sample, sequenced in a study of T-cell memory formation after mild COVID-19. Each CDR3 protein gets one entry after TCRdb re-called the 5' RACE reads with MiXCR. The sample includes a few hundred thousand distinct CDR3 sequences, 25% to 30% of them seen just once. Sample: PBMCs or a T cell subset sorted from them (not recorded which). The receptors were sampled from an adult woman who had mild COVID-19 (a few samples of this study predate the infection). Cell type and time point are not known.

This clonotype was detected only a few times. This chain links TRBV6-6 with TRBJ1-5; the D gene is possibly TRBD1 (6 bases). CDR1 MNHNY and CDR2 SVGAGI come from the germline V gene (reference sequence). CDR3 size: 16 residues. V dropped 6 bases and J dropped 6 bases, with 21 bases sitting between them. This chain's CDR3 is CASSSTREGGVQPQHF. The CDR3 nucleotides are TGTGCCAGCAGCTCCACAAGGGAAGGGGGAGTTCAGCCCCAGCATTTT.

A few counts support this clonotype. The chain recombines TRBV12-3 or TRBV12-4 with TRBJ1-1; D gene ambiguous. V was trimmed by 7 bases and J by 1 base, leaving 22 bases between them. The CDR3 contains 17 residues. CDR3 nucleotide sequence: TGTGCCAGCACGGAGACGGGATTTATCTATAGGAACACTGAAGCTTTCTTT. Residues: CASTETGFIYRNTEAFF.

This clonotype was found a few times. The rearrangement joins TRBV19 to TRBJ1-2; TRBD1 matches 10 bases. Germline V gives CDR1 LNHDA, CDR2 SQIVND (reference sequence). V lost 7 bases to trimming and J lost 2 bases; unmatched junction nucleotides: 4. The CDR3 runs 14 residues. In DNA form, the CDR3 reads TGTGCCAGTATGGGACAGGGGATCAACTATGGCTACACCTTC. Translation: CASMGQGINYGYTF.

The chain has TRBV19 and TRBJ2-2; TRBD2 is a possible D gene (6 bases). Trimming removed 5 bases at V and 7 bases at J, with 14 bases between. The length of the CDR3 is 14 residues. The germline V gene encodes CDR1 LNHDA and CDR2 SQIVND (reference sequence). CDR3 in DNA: TGTGCCAGTAGTGAGGGGACTTTGGGCGGGGAGCTGTTTTTT. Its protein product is CASSEGTLGGELFF.

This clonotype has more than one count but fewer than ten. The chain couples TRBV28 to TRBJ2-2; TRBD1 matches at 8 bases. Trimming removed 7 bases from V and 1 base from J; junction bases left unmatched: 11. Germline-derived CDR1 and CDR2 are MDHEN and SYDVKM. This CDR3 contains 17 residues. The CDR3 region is CASKAPAGTGNTGELFF. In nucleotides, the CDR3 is TGTGCCAGCAAGGCCCCCGCGGGGACAGGGAACACCGGGGAGCTGTTTTTT.

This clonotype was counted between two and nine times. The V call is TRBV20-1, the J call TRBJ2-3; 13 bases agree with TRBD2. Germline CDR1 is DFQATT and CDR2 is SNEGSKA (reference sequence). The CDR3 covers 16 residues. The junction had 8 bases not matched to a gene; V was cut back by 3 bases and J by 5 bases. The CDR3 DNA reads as TGCAGTGCTAGTAATCCCCGGACTAGCGGGGGAGATACGCAGTATTTT. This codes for CSASNPRTSGGDTQYF.

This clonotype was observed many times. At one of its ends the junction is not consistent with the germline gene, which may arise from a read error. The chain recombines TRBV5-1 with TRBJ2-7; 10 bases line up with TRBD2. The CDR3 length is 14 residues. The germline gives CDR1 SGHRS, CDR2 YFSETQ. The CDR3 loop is CASSWTSGSYEQYF. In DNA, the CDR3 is TGTGCCAGCAGCTGGACTAGCGGCTCCTACGAGCAGTACTTC.

CDR3 loop: CASSLIGGAYEQYF. In nucleotides, the CDR3 is TGCGCCAGCAGCCTCATAGGGGGGGCATACGAGCAGTACTTC. This sequence joins TRBV5-1 and TRBJ2-7, with D perhaps TRBD2 (7 bases). Per the germline V gene, CDR1 is SGHRS and CDR2 is YFSETQ. The V gene lost 4 bases and the J gene lost 4 bases, with 15 bases spanning the gap. The CDR3 spans 14 residues.

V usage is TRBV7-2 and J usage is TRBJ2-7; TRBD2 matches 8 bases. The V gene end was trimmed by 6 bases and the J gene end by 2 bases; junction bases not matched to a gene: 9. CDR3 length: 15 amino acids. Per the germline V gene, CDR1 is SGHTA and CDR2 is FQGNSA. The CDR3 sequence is CASRHLAGPPYEQYF. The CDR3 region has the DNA TGTGCCAGCAGGCATCTAGCGGGCCCCCCCTACGAGCAGTACTTC.

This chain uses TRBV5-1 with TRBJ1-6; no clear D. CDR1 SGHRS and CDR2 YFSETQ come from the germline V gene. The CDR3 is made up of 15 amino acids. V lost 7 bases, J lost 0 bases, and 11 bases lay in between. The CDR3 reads CASVEGSSYNSPLHF. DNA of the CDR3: TGCGCCAGCGTGGAGGGTAGCTCCTATAATTCACCCCTCCACTTT. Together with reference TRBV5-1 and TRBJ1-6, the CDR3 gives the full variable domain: KAGVTQTPRYLIKTRGQQVTLSCSPISGHRSVSWYQQTPGQGLQFLFEYFSETQRNKGNFPGRFSGRQFSNSRSEMNVSTLELGDSALYLCASVEGSSYNSPLHFGNGTRLTVT.

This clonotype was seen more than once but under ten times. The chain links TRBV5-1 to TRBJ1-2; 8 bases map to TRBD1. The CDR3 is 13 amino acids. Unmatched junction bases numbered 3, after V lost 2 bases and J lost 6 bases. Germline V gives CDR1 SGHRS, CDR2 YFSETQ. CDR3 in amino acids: CASSFQGADGYTF. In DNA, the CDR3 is TGCGCCAGCAGCTTTCAGGGGGCGGATGGCTACACCTTC.

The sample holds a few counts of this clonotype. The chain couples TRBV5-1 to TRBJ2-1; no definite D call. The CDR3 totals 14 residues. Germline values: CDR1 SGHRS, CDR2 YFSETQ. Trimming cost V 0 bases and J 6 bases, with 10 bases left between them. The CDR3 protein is CASSLGGSSNEQFF. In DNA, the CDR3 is TGCGCCAGCAGCTTGGGTGGGTCTAGCAATGAGCAGTTCTTC.

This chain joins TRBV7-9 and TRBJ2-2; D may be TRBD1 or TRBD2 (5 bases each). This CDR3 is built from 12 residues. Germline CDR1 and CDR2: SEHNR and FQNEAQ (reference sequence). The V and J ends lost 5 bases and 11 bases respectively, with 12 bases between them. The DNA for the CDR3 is TGTGCCAGCAGCCCCTACCGGGGCGAGCTGTTTTTT. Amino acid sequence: CASSPYRGELFF.

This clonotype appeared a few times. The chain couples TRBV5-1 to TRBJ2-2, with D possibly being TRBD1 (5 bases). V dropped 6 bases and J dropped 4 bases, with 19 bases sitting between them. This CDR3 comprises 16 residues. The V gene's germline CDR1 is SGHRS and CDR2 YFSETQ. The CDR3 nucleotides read TGCGCCAGCAAGGGGAACGCTGGGGCGAGCACCGGGGAGCTGTTTTTT. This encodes CASKGNAGASTGELFF.

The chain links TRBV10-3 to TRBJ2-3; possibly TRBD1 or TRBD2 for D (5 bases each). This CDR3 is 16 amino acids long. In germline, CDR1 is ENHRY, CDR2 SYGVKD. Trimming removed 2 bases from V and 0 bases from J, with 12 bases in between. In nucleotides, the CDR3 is TGTGCCATCAGTGAGCCGGGCGAGGGGAGCACAGATACGCAGTATTTT. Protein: CAISEPGEGSTDTQYF.

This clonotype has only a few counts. The CDR3 nucleotides are TGCGCCAGCAGCCCCTCAGGGTTTCTGGATGGCTACACCTTC. Residues: CASSPSGFLDGYTF. This chain links TRBV5-1 with TRBJ1-2; TRBD1 is a possible D gene (5 bases). Trimming stripped 4 bases from V and 6 bases from J, with 16 bases between. CDR1 is SGHRS and CDR2 is YFSETQ in the germline V gene. This CDR3 has 14 amino acids.

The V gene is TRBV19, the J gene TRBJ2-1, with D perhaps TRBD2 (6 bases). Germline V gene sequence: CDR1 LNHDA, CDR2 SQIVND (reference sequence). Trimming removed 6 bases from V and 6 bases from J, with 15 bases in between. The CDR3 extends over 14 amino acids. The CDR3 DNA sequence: TGTGCCAGTAGCCCCCGGACGGGAGCCAATGAGCAGTTCTTC. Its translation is CASSPRTGANEQFF.

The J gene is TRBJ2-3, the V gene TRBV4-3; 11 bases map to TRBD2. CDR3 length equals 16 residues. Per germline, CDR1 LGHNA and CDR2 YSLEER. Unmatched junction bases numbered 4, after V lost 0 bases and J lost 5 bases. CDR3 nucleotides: TGCGCCAGCAGCCAAGAAAGGCTAGCGGGAGGAGATACGCAGTATTTT. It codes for CASSQERLAGGDTQYF.

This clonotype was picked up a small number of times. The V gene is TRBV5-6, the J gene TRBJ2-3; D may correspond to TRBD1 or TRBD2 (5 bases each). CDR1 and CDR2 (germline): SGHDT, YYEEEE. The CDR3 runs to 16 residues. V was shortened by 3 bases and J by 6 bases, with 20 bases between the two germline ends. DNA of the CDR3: TGTGCCAGCAGCTGGGGGAGCGAGCCGGCCGGGGATACGCAGTATTTT. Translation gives CASSWGSEPAGDTQYF.

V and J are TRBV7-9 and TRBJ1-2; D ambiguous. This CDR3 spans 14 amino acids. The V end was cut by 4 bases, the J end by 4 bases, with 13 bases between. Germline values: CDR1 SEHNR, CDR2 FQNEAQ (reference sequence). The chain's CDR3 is CASSSRSGIYGYTF. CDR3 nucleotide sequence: TGTGCCAGCAGCTCACGTTCCGGGATCTATGGCTACACCTTC.

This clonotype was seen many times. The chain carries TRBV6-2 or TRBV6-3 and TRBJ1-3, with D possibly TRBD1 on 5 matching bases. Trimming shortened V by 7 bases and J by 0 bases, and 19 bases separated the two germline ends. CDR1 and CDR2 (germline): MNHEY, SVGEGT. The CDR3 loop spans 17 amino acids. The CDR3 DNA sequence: TGTGCCAGCAACCAACGGGACCGAATCTTCTCTGGAAACACCATATATTTT. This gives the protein CASNQRDRIFSGNTIYF.

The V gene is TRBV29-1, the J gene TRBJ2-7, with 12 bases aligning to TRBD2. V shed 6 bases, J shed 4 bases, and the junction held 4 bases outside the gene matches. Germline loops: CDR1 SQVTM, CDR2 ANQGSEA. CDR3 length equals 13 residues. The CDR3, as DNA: TGCAGCGTGCGACTAGCGGGAGCTTACGAGCAGTACTTC. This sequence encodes CSVRLAGAYEQYF.